The next 8 T cell receptor beta chains were all read from a single sample in a study of cytomegalovirus exposure and HLA in healthy donors. This PCR relied on a set of 60 Vbeta primers and 13 Jbeta primers. The assay was immunoSEQ multiplex PCR, and TCRdb's table has in-frame clones only and misses some. The sample records 140,000 to 150,000 clones, over 60% being singletons. Sequenced material: PBMCs. These receptors were collected from a woman between 18 and 30 years old in good health and CMV-seronegative.

This clone was counted between two and nine times. The chain is built from TRBV18 and TRBJ2-1; 7 nucleotides agree with TRBD2. Germline lookup yields CDR1 KGHSH and CDR2 LQKENI. The CDR3 runs 17 residues. V shed 6 bases and J 0 bases; nucleotides not matched to a gene: 11. CDR3 in amino acids: CASSLESGTYSYNEQFF. CDR3 coding DNA: TGTGCCAGCTCCCTAGAGAGCGGGACTTACTCCTACAATGAGCAGTTCTTC.

V and J are TRBV19 and TRBJ1-1; 7 nucleotides match TRBD1. Germline V gene lookup returns CDR1 LNHDA and CDR2 SQIVND (reference sequence). The V segment lost 3 bases and the J segment 8 bases; nucleotides outside the gene matches: 6. This CDR3 has 13 residues. CDR3 in amino acids: CASSIVQGLEAFF. The DNA of the CDR3 is TGTGCCAGTAGTATCGTACAGGGGCTCGAAGCTTTCTTT. Using reference TRBV19 and TRBJ1-1 for the parts outside the CDR3, the full variable domain is DGGITQSPKYLFRKEGQNVTLSCEQNLNHDAMYWYRQDPGQGLRLIYYSQIVNDFQKGDIAEGYSVSREKKESFPLTVTSAQKNPTAFYLCASSIVQGLEAFFGQGTRLTVV.

This chain links TRBV18 with TRBJ1-4; unclear D gene. V dropped 6 bases and J dropped 3 bases, with 11 bases sitting between them. Per germline, CDR1 KGHSH and CDR2 LQKENI. This CDR3 contains 14 residues. The CDR3 reads CASSLRAPNEKLFF. As DNA, the CDR3 is TGTGCCAGCTCTCTGCGGGCACCTAATGAAAAACTGTTTTTT.

The chain is built from TRBV4-1 and TRBJ2-2; TRBD2 agrees at 7 bases. The CDR3 totals 17 residues. The trim removed 4 bases at V and 0 bases at J, leaving 8 bases unmatched. Germline assignment: CDR1 MGHRA and CDR2 YSYEKL. CDR3 sequence reads: CASSLTLGGANTGELFF. The CDR3 DNA is TGCGCCAGCAGCCTGACACTGGGGGGGGCGAACACCGGGGAGCTGTTTTTT.

The J gene is TRBJ2-5, the V gene TRBV4-1; 8 bases map to TRBD2. The CDR3 covers 15 residues. Germline CDR1 reads MGHRA; CDR2 reads YSYEKL. The trim removed 2 bases at V and 4 bases at J, leaving 6 bases unmatched. CDR3 sequence: CASSQRAGGRETQYF. Written as DNA, the CDR3 is TGCGCCAGCAGCCAACGTGCGGGAGGAAGAGAGACCCAGTACTTC.

This sequence joins TRBV18 and TRBJ1-3, with D possibly TRBD1 on 5 matching bases. The germline V gene has CDR1 KGHSH and CDR2 LQKENI. This CDR3 has 16 residues. Trimming removed 2 bases at V and 2 bases at J, with 13 bases between. CDR3 DNA sequence: TGTGCCAGCTCACCAGAGACAGCCCTTCCTGGAAACACCATATATTTT. Its translation is CASSPETALPGNTIYF.

The chain is built from TRBV11-2 and TRBJ2-3; possible D gene TRBD1, 5 bases. The CDR3 runs to 15 residues. CDR1 is SGHAT and CDR2 is FQNNGV in the germline V gene. Trimming removed 5 bases at V and 0 bases at J, with 12 bases between. CDR3 nucleotide sequence: TGTGCCAGCAGCCAGAGGACACTAAGCACAGATACGCAGTATTTT. The encoded protein is CASSQRTLSTDTQYF.

The genes are TRBV27 and TRBJ2-3; no clear D. Germline values: CDR1 MNHEY, CDR2 SMNVEV (reference sequence). Trimming shortened V by 3 bases and J by 0 bases, and 4 bases separated the two germline ends. This CDR3 is built from 13 residues. CDR3 in amino acids: CASSFSSTDTQYF. CDR3 nucleotides: TGTGCCAGCAGTTTCTCGAGCACAGATACGCAGTATTTT.